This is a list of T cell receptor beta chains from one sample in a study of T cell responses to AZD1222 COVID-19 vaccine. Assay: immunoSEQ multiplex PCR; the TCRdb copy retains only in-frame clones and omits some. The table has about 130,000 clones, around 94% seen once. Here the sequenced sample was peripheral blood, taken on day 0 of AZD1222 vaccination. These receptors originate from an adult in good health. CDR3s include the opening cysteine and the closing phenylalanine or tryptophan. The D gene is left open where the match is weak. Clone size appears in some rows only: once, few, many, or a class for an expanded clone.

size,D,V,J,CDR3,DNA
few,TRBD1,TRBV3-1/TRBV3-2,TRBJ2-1,CASSQPADRVSYNEQFF,TGTGCCAGCAGCCAACCGGCGGACAGGGTCTCCTACAATGAGCAGTTCTTC
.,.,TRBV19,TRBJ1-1,CASSIDWRNTEAFF,TGTGCCAGTAGTATAGATTGGAGGAACACTGAAGCTTTCTTT
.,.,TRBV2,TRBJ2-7,CASSQGAYEQYF,TGTGCCAGCAGTCAGGGAGCGTACGAGCAGTACTTC
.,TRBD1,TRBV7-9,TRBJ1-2,CASSPGTGSDGYTF,TGTGCCAGCAGCCCTGGGACAGGGAGTGATGGCTACACCTTC
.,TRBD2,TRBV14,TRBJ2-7,CASSQVTLAGDEQYF,TGTGCCAGCAGCCAAGTAACACTAGCGGGAGACGAGCAGTACTTC
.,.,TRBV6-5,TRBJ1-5,CASTIVSNQPQHF,TGTGCCAGCACGATTGTTAGCAATCAGCCCCAGCATTTT
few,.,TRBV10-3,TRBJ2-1,CAISDGFGYNEQFF,TGTGCCATCAGTGACGGGTTCGGCTACAATGAGCAGTTCTTC
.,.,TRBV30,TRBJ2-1,CAWILGLGTNEQFF,TGTGCCTGGATTCTGGGGCTCGGAACCAATGAGCAGTTCTTC
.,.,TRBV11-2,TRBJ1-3,CASSFVRADVSASGNTIYF,TGTGCCAGCAGCTTTGTTAGGGCGGACGTCTCCGCTTCTGGAAACACCATATATTTT
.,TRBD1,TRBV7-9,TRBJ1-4,CASSLATADRAGEKLFF,TGTGCCAGCAGCTTAGCCACCGCCGACAGGGCCGGCGAAAAACTGTTTTTT
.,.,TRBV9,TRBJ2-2,CASSVGVSGELFF,TGTGCCAGCAGCGTAGGGGTATCCGGGGAGCTGTTTTTT
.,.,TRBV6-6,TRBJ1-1,CASSNSGPPYGAFF,TGTGCCAGCAGTAACTCCGGGCCCCCTTACGGAGCTTTCTTT
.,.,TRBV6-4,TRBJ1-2,CASSDGAGYGYTF,TGTGCCAGCAGTGACGGAGCCGGCTATGGCTACACCTTC
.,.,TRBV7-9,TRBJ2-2,CASSFYGGRGTGELFF,TGTGCCAGCAGCTTTTACGGAGGGCGTGGAACCGGGGAGCTGTTTTTT
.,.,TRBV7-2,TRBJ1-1,CASSVDSGNTEAFF,TGTGCCAGCAGCGTAGACAGCGGGAACACTGAAGCTTTCTTT
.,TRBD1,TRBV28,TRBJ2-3,CASSGTDTDTQYF,TGTGCCAGCAGCGGGACAGACACAGATACGCAGTATTTT
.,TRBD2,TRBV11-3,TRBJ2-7,CATLLKGTYLAGDSYEQYF,TGTGCCACCCTTCTCAAGGGAACATATCTAGCGGGAGACTCTTACGAGCAGTACTTC
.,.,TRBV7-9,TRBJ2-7,CASSLSQSSYEQYF,TGTGCCAGCAGCCTTAGTCAGAGCTCCTACGAGCAGTACTTC
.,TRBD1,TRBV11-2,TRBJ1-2,CASSLAGGGLGYTF,TGTGCCAGCAGCTTAGCTGGAGGGGGCTTAGGCTACACCTTC
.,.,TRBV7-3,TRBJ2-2,CATRGVTGELFF,TGTGCCACCCGAGGAGTAACCGGGGAGCTGTTTTTT
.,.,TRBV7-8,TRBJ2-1,CASSLRGAGPDSYNEQFF,TGTGCCAGCAGCTTGCGCGGGGCGGGACCGGACTCCTACAATGAGCAGTTCTTC
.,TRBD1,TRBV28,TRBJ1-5,CASSLQGEAYQPQHF,TGTGCCAGCAGTTTACAGGGGGAAGCTTATCAGCCCCAGCATTTT
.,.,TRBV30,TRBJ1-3,CAWDGSSGNTIYF,TGTGCCTGGGACGGAAGCTCAGGAAACACCATATATTTT
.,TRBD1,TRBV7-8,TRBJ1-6,CASSQDRLNSPLHF,TGTGCCAGCAGCCAGGACAGGCTTAATTCACCCCTCCACTTT
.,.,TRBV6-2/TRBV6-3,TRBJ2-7,CASSYTGGEQYF,TGTGCCAGCAGTTATACTGGGGGCGAGCAGTACTTC
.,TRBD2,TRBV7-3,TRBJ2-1,CATGTSGRNEQFF,TGTGCCACCGGGACTAGCGGGAGAAATGAGCAGTTCTTC
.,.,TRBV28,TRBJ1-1,CATNPRDTEAFF,TGTGCCACAAACCCCAGGGACACTGAAGCTTTCTTT
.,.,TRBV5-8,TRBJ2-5,CASSLGWTDEETQYF,TGTGCCAGCAGCTTGGGTTGGACAGATGAAGAGACCCAGTACTTC
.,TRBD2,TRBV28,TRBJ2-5,CASTSRLAGGETQYF,TGTGCCAGCACCTCCCGACTAGCGGGAGGAGAGACCCAGTACTTC
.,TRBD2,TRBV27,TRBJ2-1,CASSLSLAGHNEQFF,TGTGCCAGCAGTTTATCGCTAGCGGGACACAATGAGCAGTTCTTC
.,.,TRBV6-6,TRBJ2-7,CASSTSGTNYEQYF,TGTGCCAGCAGTACGTCCGGGACAAACTACGAGCAGTACTTC
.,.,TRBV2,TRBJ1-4,CASTQEVGGRKLFF,TGTGCCAGCACCCAAGAGGTTGGGGGGAGAAAACTGTTTTTT
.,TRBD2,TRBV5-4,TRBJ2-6,CASSFASGRDNSGANVLTF,TGTGCCAGCAGCTTCGCTAGCGGGAGGGACAACTCTGGGGCCAACGTCCTGACTTTC
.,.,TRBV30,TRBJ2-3,CAWSVGRPTDTQYF,TGTGCCTGGAGTGTAGGGAGACCCACAGATACGCAGTATTTT
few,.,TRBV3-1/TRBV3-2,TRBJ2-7,CASSKGSGSYEQYF,TGTGCCAGCAGCAAAGGGTCTGGTTCCTACGAGCAGTACTTC
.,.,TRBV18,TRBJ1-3,CASSPAPMGVSGNTIYF,TGTGCCAGCTCCCCCGCGCCCATGGGAGTCTCTGGAAACACCATATATTTT
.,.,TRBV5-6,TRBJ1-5,CASSLGYNSNQPQHF,TGTGCCAGCAGCTTGGGATACAATAGCAATCAGCCCCAGCATTTT
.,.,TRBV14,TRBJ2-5,CASSQHPRGPFQETQYF,TGTGCCAGCAGCCAACATCCGAGGGGCCCTTTCCAAGAGACCCAGTACTTC
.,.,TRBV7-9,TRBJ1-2,CASSPDQGSYGYTF,TGTGCCAGCAGCCCCGATCAGGGATCTTATGGCTACACCTTC
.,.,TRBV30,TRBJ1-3,CAWSGNTIYF,TGTGCCTGGAGTGGGAACACCATATATTTT
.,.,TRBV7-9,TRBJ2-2,CASSFEGRLDTGELFF,TGTGCCAGCAGCTTTGAGGGTCGTCTCGACACCGGGGAGCTGTTTTTT
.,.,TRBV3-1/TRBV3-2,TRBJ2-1,CASSQRANNEQFF,TGTGCCAGCAGCCAAAGGGCAAACAATGAGCAGTTCTTC
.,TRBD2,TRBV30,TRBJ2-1,CAWSARLAGRYNEQFF,TGTGCCTGGAGTGCCCGACTAGCGGGAAGGTACAATGAGCAGTTCTTC